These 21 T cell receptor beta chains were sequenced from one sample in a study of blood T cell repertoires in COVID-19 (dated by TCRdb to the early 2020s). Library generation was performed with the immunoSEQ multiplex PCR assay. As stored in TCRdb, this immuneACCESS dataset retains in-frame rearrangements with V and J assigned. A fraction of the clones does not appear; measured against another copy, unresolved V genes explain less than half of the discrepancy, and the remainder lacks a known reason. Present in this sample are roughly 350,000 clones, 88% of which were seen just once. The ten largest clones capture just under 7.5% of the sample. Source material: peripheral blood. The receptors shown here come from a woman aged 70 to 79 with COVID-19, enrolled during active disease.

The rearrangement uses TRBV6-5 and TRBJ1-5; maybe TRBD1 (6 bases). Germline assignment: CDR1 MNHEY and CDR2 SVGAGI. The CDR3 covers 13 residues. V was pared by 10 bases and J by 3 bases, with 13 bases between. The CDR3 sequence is CATAWDTNQPQHF. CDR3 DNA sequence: TGTGCCACCGCGTGGGACACCAATCAGCCCCAGCATTTT.

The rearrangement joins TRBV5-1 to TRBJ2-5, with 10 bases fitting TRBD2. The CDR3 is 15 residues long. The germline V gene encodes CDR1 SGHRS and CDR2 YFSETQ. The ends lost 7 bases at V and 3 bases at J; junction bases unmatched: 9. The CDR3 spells CASGPSGGLKETQYF. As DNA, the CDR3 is TGCGCCAGCGGTCCTAGCGGGGGCCTGAAAGAGACCCAGTACTTC.

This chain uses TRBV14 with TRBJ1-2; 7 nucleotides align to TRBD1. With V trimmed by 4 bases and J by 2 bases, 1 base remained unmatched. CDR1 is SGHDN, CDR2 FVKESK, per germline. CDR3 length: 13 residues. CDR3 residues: CASSPGQNYGYTF. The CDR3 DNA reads TGTGCCAGCAGCCCGGGACAGAACTATGGCTACACCTTC.

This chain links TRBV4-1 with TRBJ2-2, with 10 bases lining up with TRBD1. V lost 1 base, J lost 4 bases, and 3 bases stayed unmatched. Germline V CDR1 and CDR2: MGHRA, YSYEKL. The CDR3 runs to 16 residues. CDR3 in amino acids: CASSQGDRGRTGELFF. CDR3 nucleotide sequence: TGCGCCAGCAGCCAAGGAGACAGGGGGCGCACCGGGGAGCTGTTTTTT.

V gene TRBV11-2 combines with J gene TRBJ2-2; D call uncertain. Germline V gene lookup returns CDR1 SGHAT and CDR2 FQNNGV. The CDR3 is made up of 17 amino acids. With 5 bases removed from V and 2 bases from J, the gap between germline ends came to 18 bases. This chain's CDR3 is CASSPSTRSHNTGELFF. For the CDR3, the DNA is TGTGCCAGCAGCCCATCTACCCGGTCTCACAACACCGGGGAGCTGTTTTTT.

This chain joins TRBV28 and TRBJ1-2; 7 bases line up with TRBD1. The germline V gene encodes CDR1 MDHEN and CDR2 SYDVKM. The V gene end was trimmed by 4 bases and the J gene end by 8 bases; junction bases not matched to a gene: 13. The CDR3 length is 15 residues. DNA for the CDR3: TGTGCCAGCAGTTCCCAGACAGGGAAGTTCTTAGGCTACACCTTC. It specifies CASSSQTGKFLGYTF.

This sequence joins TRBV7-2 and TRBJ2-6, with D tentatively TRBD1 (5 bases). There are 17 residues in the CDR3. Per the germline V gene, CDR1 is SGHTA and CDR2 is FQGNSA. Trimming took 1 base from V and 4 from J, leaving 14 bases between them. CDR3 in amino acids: CASSLEGRARGANVLTF. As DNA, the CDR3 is TGTGCCAGCAGCTTAGAAGGCAGGGCGCGGGGGGCCAACGTCCTGACTTTC.

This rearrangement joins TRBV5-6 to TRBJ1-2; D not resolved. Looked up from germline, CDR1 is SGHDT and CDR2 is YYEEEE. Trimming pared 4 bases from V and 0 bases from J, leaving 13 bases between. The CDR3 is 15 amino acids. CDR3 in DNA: TGTGCCAGCAGCCCGGTGGGCAGGCCTAACTATGGCTACACCTTC. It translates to CASSPVGRPNYGYTF. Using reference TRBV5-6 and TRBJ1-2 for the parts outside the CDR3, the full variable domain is DAGVTQSPTHLIKTRGQQVTLRCSPKSGHDTVSWYQQALGQGPQFIFQYYEEEERQRGNFPDRFSGHQFPNYSSELNVNALLLGDSALYLCASSPVGRPNYGYTFGSGTRLTVV.

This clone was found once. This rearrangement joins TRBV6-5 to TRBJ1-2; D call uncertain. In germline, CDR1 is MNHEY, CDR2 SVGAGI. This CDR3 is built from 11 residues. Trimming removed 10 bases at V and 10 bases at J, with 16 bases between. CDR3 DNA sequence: TGTGCCACCAAGGAGGGCCCCGTCTACACCTTC. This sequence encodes CATKEGPVYTF.

DNA of the CDR3: TGTGCCAGCAGCCAAGGGTTTTTGGACATCTATGGCTACACCTTC. Translated, it gives CASSQGFLDIYGYTF. The V gene is TRBV14, the J gene TRBJ1-2; TRBD1 is a possible D gene (5 bases). V lost 1 base, J lost 4 bases, and 13 bases lay in between. The germline CDR1 and CDR2 sequences are SGHDN and FVKESK. This CDR3 is 15 amino acids long.

The CDR3 loop reads CSVEPFGTYEQYF. CDR3 nucleotide sequence: TGCAGCGTTGAGCCTTTCGGGACCTACGAGCAGTACTTC. The chain recombines TRBV29-1 with TRBJ2-7; perhaps TRBD2 as D (5 bases). The CDR3 totals 13 residues. Trimming shortened V by 3 bases and J by 2 bases, and 11 bases separated the two germline ends. Germline values: CDR1 SQVTM, CDR2 ANQGSEA.

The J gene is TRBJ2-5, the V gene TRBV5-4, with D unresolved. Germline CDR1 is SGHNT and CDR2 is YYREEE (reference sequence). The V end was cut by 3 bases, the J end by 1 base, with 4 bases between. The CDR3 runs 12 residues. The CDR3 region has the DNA TGTGCCAGCAGCTCCCTCCAAGAGACCCAGTACTTC. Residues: CASSSLQETQYF.

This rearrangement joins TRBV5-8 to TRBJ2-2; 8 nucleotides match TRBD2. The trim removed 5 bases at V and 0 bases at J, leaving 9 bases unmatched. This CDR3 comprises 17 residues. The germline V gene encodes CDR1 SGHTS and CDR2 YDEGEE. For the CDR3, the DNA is TGTGCCAGCAGTCCTCCCCCGGGACTAGCGAACACCGGGGAGCTGTTTTTT. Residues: CASSPPPGLANTGELFF.

In DNA, the CDR3 is TGCAGTGCCGGTCAGCCCCAGCATTTT. It specifies CSAGQPQHF. The rearrangement joins TRBV20-1 to TRBJ1-5; D is undetermined. The CDR3 totals 9 residues. Germline loops: CDR1 DFQATT, CDR2 SNEGSKA (reference sequence). V was clipped by 6 bases and J by 6 bases, with 3 bases between them.

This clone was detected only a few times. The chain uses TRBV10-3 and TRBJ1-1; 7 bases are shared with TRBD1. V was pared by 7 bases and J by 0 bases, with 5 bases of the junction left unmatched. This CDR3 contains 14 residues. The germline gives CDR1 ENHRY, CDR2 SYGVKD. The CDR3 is CAITPDRMNTEAFF. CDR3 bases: TGTGCCATCACTCCGGACAGGATGAACACTGAAGCTTTCTTT.

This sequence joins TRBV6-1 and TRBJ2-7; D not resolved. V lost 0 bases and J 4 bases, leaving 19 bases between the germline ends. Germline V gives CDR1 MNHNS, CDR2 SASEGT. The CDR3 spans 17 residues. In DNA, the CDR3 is TGTGCCAGCAGTGAAGCCGGTAGGCTTGATGAGGTTTACGAGCAGTACTTC. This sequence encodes CASSEAGRLDEVYEQYF.

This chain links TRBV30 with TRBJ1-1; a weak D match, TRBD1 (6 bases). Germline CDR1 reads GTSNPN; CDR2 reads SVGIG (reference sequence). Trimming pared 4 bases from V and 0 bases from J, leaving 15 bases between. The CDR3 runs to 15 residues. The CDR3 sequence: CAWITGLAMNTEAFF. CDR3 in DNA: TGTGCCTGGATTACAGGGTTGGCCATGAACACTGAAGCTTTCTTT.

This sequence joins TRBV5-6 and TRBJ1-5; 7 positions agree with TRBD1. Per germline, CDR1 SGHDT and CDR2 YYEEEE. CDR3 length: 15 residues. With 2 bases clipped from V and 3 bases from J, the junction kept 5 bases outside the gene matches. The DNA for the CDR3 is TGTGCCAGCAGCTTCCGGGACAGTGTCAATCAGCCCCAGCATTTT. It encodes CASSFRDSVNQPQHF.

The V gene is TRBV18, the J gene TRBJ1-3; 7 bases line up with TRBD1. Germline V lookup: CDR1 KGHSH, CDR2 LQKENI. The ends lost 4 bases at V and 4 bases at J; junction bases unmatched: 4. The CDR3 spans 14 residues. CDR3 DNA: TGTGCCAGCTCACAGGGGGCACGGGGAAACACCATATATTTT. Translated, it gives CASSQGARGNTIYF.

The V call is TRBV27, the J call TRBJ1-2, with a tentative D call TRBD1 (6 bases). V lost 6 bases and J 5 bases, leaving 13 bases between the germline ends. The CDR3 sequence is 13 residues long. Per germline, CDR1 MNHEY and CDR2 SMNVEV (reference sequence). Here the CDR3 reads CASSTGFGYGYTF. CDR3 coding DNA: TGTGCCAGCAGCACAGGGTTCGGGTATGGCTACACCTTC.

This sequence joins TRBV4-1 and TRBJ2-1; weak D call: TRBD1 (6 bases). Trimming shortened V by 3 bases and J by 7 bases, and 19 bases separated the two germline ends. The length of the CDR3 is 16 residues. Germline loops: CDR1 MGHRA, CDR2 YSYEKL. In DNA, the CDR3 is TGCGCCAGCAGCCAGAGGACAGCATCGGTGGGAAATGAGCAGTTCTTC. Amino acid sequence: CASSQRTASVGNEQFF.